This TCR beta chain appears in the sequencing data of a study of cytomegalovirus exposure and HLA in healthy donors. Clones were read by immunoSEQ multiplex PCR, and TCRdb kept only the in-frame ones, dropping some. The sample lists some 98,000 clones, around nine tenths occurring once. CDR1 is MNHNS and CDR2 is SASEGT in the germline V gene. The CDR3 extends over 12 amino acids. The V and J ends lost 7 bases and 3 bases respectively, with 8 bases between them. The receptor's source is a woman aged 25 to 39 in good health and CMV-seronegative. The sequencing input was PBMCs. V is TRBV6-1 and J is TRBJ2-3, with D unresolved. The CDR3 loop is CASNQITDTQYF. CDR3 nucleotides: TGTGCCAGCAACCAGATTACAGATACGCAGTATTTT.